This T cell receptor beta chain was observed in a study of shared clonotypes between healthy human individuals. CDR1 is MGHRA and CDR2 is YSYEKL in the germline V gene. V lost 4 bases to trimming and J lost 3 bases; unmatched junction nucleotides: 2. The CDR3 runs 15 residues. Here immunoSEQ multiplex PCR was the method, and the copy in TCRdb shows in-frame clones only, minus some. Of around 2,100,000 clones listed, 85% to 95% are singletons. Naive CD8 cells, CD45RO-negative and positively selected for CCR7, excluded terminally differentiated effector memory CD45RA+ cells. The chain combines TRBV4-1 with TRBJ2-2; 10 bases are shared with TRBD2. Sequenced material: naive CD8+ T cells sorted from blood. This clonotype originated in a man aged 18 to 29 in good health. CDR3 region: CASSLTSGYTGELFF. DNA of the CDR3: TGCGCCAGCAGCCTGACTAGCGGGTACACCGGGGAGCTGTTTTTT.